One sample yielded the 28 T cell receptor beta chains listed below, sequenced in a study of T cells in Graves' hyperthyroidism and ophthalmopathy. It was RNA transcripts that yielded the amplified TCR beta CDR3 regions. RT-PCR in the first round (using the HTBI primer set) targeted the TCR CDR3. TCRdb used MiXCR to reprocess the multiplex PCR reads, holding one entry per CDR3 protein. The data show about 350,000 distinct CDR3 sequences, about 15% seen once. Sequenced input: blood. These receptors all come from a woman aged 25 to 39 with Graves' hyperthyroidism.

This clonotype was seen more than once but under ten times. V gene TRBV7-9 combines with J gene TRBJ2-7; 8 bases fit TRBD1. There are 14 residues in the CDR3. The germline CDR1 and CDR2 sequences are SEHNR and FQNEAQ (reference sequence). The junction had 7 bases not matched to a gene; V was cut back by 4 bases and J by 5 bases. In nucleotides, the CDR3 is TGTGCCAGCAGCTCGGACAGGGCCCGTGACGAGCAGTACTTC. Protein: CASSSDRARDEQYF.

This clonotype was detected many times. CDR3 sequence (DNA): TGTGCCAGCAGTACCCGGGACAAGTACAATGAGCAGTTCTTC. Translating it yields CASSTRDKYNEQFF. The chain has TRBV27 and TRBJ2-1, with a weak D call TRBD1 (6 bases). Trimming took off 5 bases at V and 4 bases at J, with 12 bases between the two ends. The CDR3 length is 14 residues. From germline, CDR1 is MNHEY and CDR2 SMNVEV (reference sequence).

This clonotype has at least ten counts. This chain connects TRBV28 to TRBJ2-5, with unresolved D. The CDR3 has 12 amino acids. The V end lost 5 bases, the J end lost 4 bases, and 8 bases lay between the germline ends. Looked up from germline, CDR1 is MDHEN and CDR2 is SYDVKM. In nucleotides, the CDR3 is TGTGCCAGCAGTCCTAACATAGAGACCCAGTACTTC. Amino acid sequence: CASSPNIETQYF.

Many counts were recorded for this clonotype. The rearrangement joins TRBV7-9 to TRBJ2-1; D is unclear. Per germline, CDR1 SEHNR and CDR2 FQNEAQ (reference sequence). With 3 bases removed from V and 8 bases from J, the gap between germline ends came to 5 bases. The CDR3 covers 11 residues. In nucleotides, the CDR3 is TGTGCCAGCAGCTTTGGGGATGAGCAGTTCTTC. Amino acids: CASSFGDEQFF.

The chain has TRBV7-3 and TRBJ2-5; perhaps TRBD1 as D (5 bases). The CDR3 extends over 13 amino acids. The germline V gene has CDR1 SGHTA and CDR2 FQGTGA. The V end was cut by 5 bases, the J end by 2 bases, with 9 bases between. The CDR3 nucleotides read TGTGCCAGCAGCCCGACAGTTCAAGAGACCCAGTACTTC. Amino acids: CASSPTVQETQYF.

Comments on this clonotype: This may come from a read error, since a much larger clone is one base off. This chain links TRBV6-2 or TRBV6-3 with TRBJ1-2; tentatively, D is TRBD1 (5 bases). Looked up from germline, CDR1 is MNHEY and CDR2 is SVGEGT. The V end was cut by 8 bases, the J end by 7 bases, with 17 bases between. This CDR3 spans 13 amino acids. Here the CDR3 reads CASGKLRDGGYTF. As DNA, the CDR3 is TGTGCCAGCGGTAAACTCAGGGATGGTGGCTACACCTTC.

The chain is built from TRBV5-1 and TRBJ2-7, with 12 positions matching TRBD2. The CDR3 consists of 14 residues. V trimming: 4 bases; J trimming: 4 bases; junction bases outside the gene matches: 3. Germline V gene sequence: CDR1 SGHRS, CDR2 YFSETQ. CDR3 sequence: CASSTGTSGYEQYF. For the CDR3, the DNA is TGCGCCAGCAGCACAGGGACTAGCGGGTACGAGCAGTACTTC.

This clonotype was observed at least ten times. The chain is built from TRBV30 and TRBJ1-5, with a tentative D call TRBD1 (5 bases). Trimming pared 2 bases from V and 5 bases from J, leaving 10 bases between. This CDR3 has 13 residues. CDR1 GTSNPN and CDR2 SVGIG come from the germline V gene (reference sequence). For the CDR3, the DNA is TGTGCCTGGAGTCAGGCCAGGGATCAGCCCCAGCATTTT. It translates to CAWSQARDQPQHF.

This clonotype was found many times. The chain has TRBV12-3 or TRBV12-4 and TRBJ2-1; possibly TRBD2 for D (6 bases). Trimming pared 6 bases from V and 7 bases from J, leaving 28 bases between. The CDR3 is 18 amino acids. CDR3 DNA sequence: TGTGCCAGCAGCCCTGCCCAGGCCAACCCCACTCGGGGGAATGAGCAGTTCTTC. It is translated as CASSPAQANPTRGNEQFF.

The rearrangement joins TRBV30 to TRBJ1-5; D unresolved. The V gene's germline CDR1 is GTSNPN and CDR2 SVGIG (reference sequence). This CDR3 comprises 15 residues. The ends were cut back, 0 bases at V and 7 bases at J, with 16 bases in the middle. CDR3: CAWSVGFGREQPQHF. The CDR3 coding sequence is TGTGCCTGGAGTGTGGGGTTTGGGCGTGAACAGCCCCAGCATTTT.

In this sample, this clonotype turned up many times. The rearrangement links TRBV6-1 to TRBJ2-3; 11 nucleotides agree with TRBD2. Germline trimming cut 5 bases from V and 2 bases from J; bases unmatched to any gene: 9. Germline V gives CDR1 MNHNS, CDR2 SASEGT. This CDR3 has 17 residues. CDR3 loop: CASSPDSSGRNTDTQYF. DNA of the CDR3: TGTGCCAGCAGTCCGGACTCTAGCGGGAGGAACACAGATACGCAGTATTTT.

This clonotype was counted at least ten times. The CDR3 is CASSLRPGAEAFF. DNA of the CDR3: TGTGCCAGCAGCCTTAGGCCCGGGGCTGAAGCTTTCTTT. The genes are TRBV3-1 and TRBJ1-1; no clear D gene. The germline V and J ends were trimmed by 4 bases and 6 bases, with 12 bases remaining between them. Per germline, CDR1 LGHDT and CDR2 YNNKEL (reference sequence). This CDR3 is 13 amino acids long.

This clonotype was seen at least ten times. J is TRBJ2-7 and V is TRBV20-1; D is ambiguous. There are 13 residues in the CDR3. The germline gives CDR1 DFQATT, CDR2 SNEGSKA (reference sequence). V lost 6 bases and J lost 0, with 12 bases in between. CDR3 protein: CSAFRPSSYEQYF. CDR3 DNA sequence: TGCAGTGCCTTTCGCCCGAGCTCCTACGAGCAGTACTTC.

The chain links TRBV11-2 to TRBJ1-2; the D is unclear. Germline V gene lookup returns CDR1 SGHAT and CDR2 FQNNGV. The V end was cut by 0 bases, the J end by 4 bases, with 15 bases between. CDR3 size: 16 residues. DNA for the CDR3: TGTGCCAGCAGCTTAGATTTTTCGCCCTCTAGCTATGGCTACACCTTC. This codes for CASSLDFSPSSYGYTF.

The chain is built from TRBV7-9 and TRBJ1-3; weak D call: TRBD1 (6 bases). V shed 5 bases and J shed 11 bases, with 16 bases lying between them. The CDR3 consists of 13 residues. CDR1 and CDR2 (germline): SEHNR, FQNEAQ (reference sequence). The CDR3 region has the DNA TGTGCCAGCAGCCCAGGGATCGAGGGGGCCATATATTTT. Translating gives CASSPGIEGAIYF.

The table lists this clonotype with many counts. The chain carries TRBV7-2 and TRBJ2-1; D unresolved. The CDR3 loop spans 13 amino acids. Germline V gene sequence: CDR1 SGHTA, CDR2 FQGNSA. With 6 bases removed from V and 5 bases from J, the gap between germline ends came to 11 bases. CDR3 in amino acids: CASSYRRNNEQFF. The CDR3 DNA sequence: TGTGCCAGCAGTTATCGCCGTAACAATGAGCAGTTCTTC.

About this clonotype itself: A much bigger clone sits one base away, suggesting this may be a read error. The rearrangement joins TRBV12-3 or TRBV12-4 to TRBJ2-5; TRBD1 matches at 7 bases. With 7 bases clipped from V and 0 bases from J, the junction kept 8 bases outside the gene matches. The CDR3 runs to 15 residues. The CDR3 sequence: CASNRTGEYQETQYF. In nucleotides, the CDR3 is TGTGCCAGCAACAGGACAGGAGAGTACCAAGAGACCCAGTACTTC.

This clonotype appeared a few times. This chain's CDR3 is CASRGLAGGLDGELFF. CDR3 DNA: TGCGCCAGCAGGGGACTAGCGGGAGGGCTGGACGGGGAGCTGTTTTTT. The chain is built from TRBV4-1 and TRBJ2-2, with TRBD2 identical over 16 bases. Trimming removed 6 bases from V and 7 bases from J; junction bases left unmatched: 5. Germline V CDR1 and CDR2: MGHRA, YSYEKL. This CDR3 contains 16 residues.

The chain employs TRBV7-2 and TRBJ2-5; 7 nucleotides line up with TRBD2. Germline V gene data show CDR1 as SGHTA and CDR2 as FQGNSA. The junction had 4 bases not matched to a gene; V was cut back by 1 base and J by 5 bases. There are 14 residues in the CDR3. The CDR3 sequence is CASSLGGGLETQYF. DNA of the CDR3: TGTGCCAGCAGCTTAGGGGGGGGGTTGGAGACCCAGTACTTC.

This clonotype was observed at least ten times. CDR3: CASSSWSSYEQYF. For the CDR3, the DNA is TGTGCCAGTAGTAGTTGGTCCTCCTACGAGCAGTACTTC. This rearrangement joins TRBV19 to TRBJ2-7, with unresolved D. The germline V gene encodes CDR1 LNHDA and CDR2 SQIVND (reference sequence). The CDR3 length is 13 residues. Trimming pared 4 bases from V and 0 bases from J, leaving 7 bases between. Supplemented by reference TRBV19 and TRBJ2-7, the full variable domain reads DGGITQSPKYLFRKEGQNVTLSCEQNLNHDAMYWYRQDPGQGLRLIYYSQIVNDFQKGDIAEGYSVSREKKESFPLTVTSAQKNPTAFYLCASSSWSSYEQYFGPGTRLTVT.

The chain carries TRBV3-1 and TRBJ2-1; 7 bases agree with TRBD2. V was clipped by 4 bases and J by 6 bases; unmatched bases: 9. Germline V CDR1 and CDR2: LGHDT, YNNKEL (reference sequence). The CDR3 consists of 15 residues. The CDR3 region is CASSPRELGGNEQFF. The CDR3 bases are TGTGCCAGCAGCCCGCGGGAGCTTGGGGGCAATGAGCAGTTCTTC.

The chain joins TRBV3-1 to TRBJ2-7, with TRBD1 identical over 7 bases. The CDR3 has 16 amino acids. Germline V gene lookup returns CDR1 LGHDT and CDR2 YNNKEL (reference sequence). V shed 0 bases and J 0 bases; nucleotides not matched to a gene: 5. The CDR3 DNA is TGTGCCAGCAGCCAAGAGGCAGGGGGTCGCTCCTACGAGCAGTACTTC. As protein: CASSQEAGGRSYEQYF.

Ten or more counts support this clonotype. V usage is TRBV2 and J usage is TRBJ2-1; TRBD2 agrees at 8 bases. The germline V gene has CDR1 SNHLY and CDR2 FYNNEI. The CDR3 runs 13 residues. V shed 7 bases, J shed 9 bases, and the junction held 8 bases outside the gene matches. The CDR3: CASTGGRTGEQFF. CDR3 nucleotide sequence: TGTGCCAGCACCGGCGGGAGGACGGGTGAGCAGTTCTTC.

In this sample, this clonotype turned up many times. The CDR3 spells CSVAGGDRSGTQYF. CDR3 nucleotide sequence: TGCAGCGTTGCCGGGGGAGACAGGTCGGGGACCCAGTACTTC. The rearrangement uses TRBV29-1 and TRBJ2-5; D could derive from TRBD1 or TRBD2 (6 bases each). Germline V gene sequence: CDR1 SQVTM, CDR2 ANQGSEA. Trimming stripped 4 bases from V and 7 bases from J, with 19 bases between. This CDR3 region has 14 residues.

This clonotype was found many times. The chain carries TRBV12-3 or TRBV12-4 and TRBJ2-1; 10 nucleotides agree with TRBD2. The CDR3 length is 15 residues. The trim removed 6 bases at V and 5 bases at J, leaving 7 bases unmatched. This CDR3 is CASRLSGRAHNEQFF. DNA of the CDR3: TGTGCCAGCAGGTTAAGCGGGAGGGCCCACAATGAGCAGTTCTTC.

The rearrangement joins TRBV19 to TRBJ2-7, with D possibly TRBD2 on 5 matching bases. Trimming removed 4 bases at V and 1 base at J, with 14 bases between. Germline lookup yields CDR1 LNHDA and CDR2 SQIVND (reference sequence). The CDR3 extends over 15 amino acids. CDR3 sequence: CASSTTSEGSYEQYF. The DNA for the CDR3 is TGTGCCAGTAGTACAACTAGTGAAGGATCCTACGAGCAGTACTTC. Supplemented by reference TRBV19 and TRBJ2-7, the full variable domain reads DGGITQSPKYLFRKEGQNVTLSCEQNLNHDAMYWYRQDPGQGLRLIYYSQIVNDFQKGDIAEGYSVSREKKESFPLTVTSAQKNPTAFYLCASSTTSEGSYEQYFGPGTRLTVT.

This clonotype turned up a few times. This rearrangement joins TRBV18 to TRBJ2-7; no firm D call. V lost 1 base, J lost 2 bases, and 24 bases lay in between. The germline gives CDR1 KGHSH, CDR2 LQKENI. This CDR3 spans 19 amino acids. DNA of the CDR3: TGTGCCAGCTCACCACAAGAGGCCAGCCAAACCGGCGTGGCCTACGAGCAGTACTTC. Encoded protein: CASSPQEASQTGVAYEQYF.

The V and J genes are TRBV20-1 and TRBJ1-2, with 7 nucleotides matching TRBD1. The germline V gene has CDR1 DFQATT and CDR2 SNEGSKA (reference sequence). J lost 4 bases, V lost 6 bases, and 8 bases had no gene match. The CDR3 runs 13 residues. CDR3 sequence (DNA): TGCAGTGCCGCGACAGGGTTAGGCTATGGCTACACCTTC. Translated, it gives CSAATGLGYGYTF.